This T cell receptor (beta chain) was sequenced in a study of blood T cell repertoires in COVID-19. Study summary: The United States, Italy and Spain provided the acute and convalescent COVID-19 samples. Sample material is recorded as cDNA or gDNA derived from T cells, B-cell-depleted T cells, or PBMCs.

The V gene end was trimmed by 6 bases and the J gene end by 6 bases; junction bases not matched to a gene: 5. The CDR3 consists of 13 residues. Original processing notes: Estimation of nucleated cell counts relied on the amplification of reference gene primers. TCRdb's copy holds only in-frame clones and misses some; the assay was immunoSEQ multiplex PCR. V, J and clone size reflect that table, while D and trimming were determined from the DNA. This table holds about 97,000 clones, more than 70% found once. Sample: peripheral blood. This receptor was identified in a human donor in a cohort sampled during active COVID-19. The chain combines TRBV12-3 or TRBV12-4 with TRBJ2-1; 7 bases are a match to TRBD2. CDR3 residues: CASSRGRINEQFF. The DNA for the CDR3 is TGTGCCAGCAGCCGCGGGAGAATCAATGAGCAGTTCTTC.